This is a list of T cell receptor beta chains from one sample in a study of response to subunit inactivated influenza vaccine. TCRdb reanalysed the RT-PCR reads using MiXCR and keeps one entry per CDR3 protein. The table lists about 520,000 distinct CDR3 sequences, approximately 7.8% of them singletons, with under 15% in the top ten. Sequenced material: PBMCs from blood, taken less than 25 months after vaccination. All receptors derive from a man between 50 and 69 years old who received an inactivated influenza vaccine. The conserved cysteine and the conserved F or W are not part of the CDR3 here.

v_gene: TRBV6-2/TRBV6-3
CDR3aa: ASSPGTSITGELF

v_gene: TRBV7-8
CDR3aa: ASSQTGQDPTDTQY

v_gene: TRBV5-1
CDR3aa: ASSLRDRGANEQF

v_gene: TRBV4-1
CDR3aa: ASSPRTGRLTDTQY

v_gene: TRBV7-9
CDR3aa: ASSFGDSRTDTQY

v_gene: TRBV14
CDR3aa: ASSFRVSDTQY

v_gene: TRBV5-6
CDR3aa: ASSLLTSAFSYNEQF

v_gene: TRBV3-1
CDR3aa: ASSQVGRSGTGELF

v_gene: TRBV12-3/TRBV12-4
CDR3aa: ASSFVIDEGYSNQPQH

v_gene: TRBV4-1
CDR3aa: ASSQVLRSGTGELF

v_gene: TRBV6-2/TRBV6-3
CDR3aa: ASSYVGTPYGYT

v_gene: TRBV11-2
CDR3aa: ACSLVGPRETQY

v_gene: TRBV20-1
CDR3aa: SFWASGETQY

v_gene: TRBV7-9
CDR3aa: ASSSTMLGTENTEAF

v_gene: TRBV11-2
CDR3aa: ASSPIAGVRYNEQF

v_gene: TRBV12-3/TRBV12-4
CDR3aa: ASSFGTGGFGNTIY

v_gene: TRBV28
CDR3aa: ASSPLTGMSEQY

v_gene: TRBV7-9
CDR3aa: ASSFSSLADNEQF

v_gene: TRBV3-1
CDR3aa: ASAGLEYEQY

v_gene: TRBV20-1
CDR3aa: SARGSSGIQETQY

v_gene: TRBV28
CDR3aa: ATRRAGVAGSGANVLT

v_gene: TRBV9
CDR3aa: ASSPPTGVGETQY

v_gene: TRBV10-3
CDR3aa: AISVSGDTQY

v_gene: TRBV12-3/TRBV12-4
CDR3aa: ASRPTGGGHGYT

v_gene: TRBV10-2
CDR3aa: ASSVSSPVNNQPQH

v_gene: TRBV5-6
CDR3aa: ASSMYNTGELF

v_gene: TRBV20-1
CDR3aa: SARDPKGNYNSPLH

v_gene: TRBV12-3/TRBV12-4
CDR3aa: ASRPEGSYNEQF

v_gene: TRBV12-3/TRBV12-4
CDR3aa: ASSLGQYDSNQPQH

v_gene: TRBV11-2
CDR3aa: ASETGHYGYT

v_gene: TRBV6-4
CDR3aa: ASSVTSGVDTQY

v_gene: TRBV13
CDR3aa: ASSQNLDGDTQY

v_gene: TRBV20-1
CDR3aa: SARGDSRAGGDYEQF

v_gene: TRBV5-1
CDR3aa: ASSLAPGGEETQY

v_gene: TRBV9
CDR3aa: ASSVAQTGELF

v_gene: TRBV5-1
CDR3aa: ASSLEPYPYETQY

v_gene: TRBV20-1
CDR3aa: SARGLAMNEQF

v_gene: TRBV21-1
CDR3aa: ASSKTLGLAWWRGVRETQY

v_gene: TRBV20-1
CDR3aa: SALTGAYNEQF

v_gene: TRBV10-3
CDR3aa: AISESTGGRETQY

v_gene: TRBV4-1
CDR3aa: ASSQVQGGNANYGYT

v_gene: TRBV3-1
CDR3aa: ASSQASGGTSYEQY

v_gene: TRBV29-1
CDR3aa: SLRGLTSGPFSTDTQY

v_gene: TRBV3-1
CDR3aa: ASSQVGSGQETQY

v_gene: TRBV12-3/TRBV12-4
CDR3aa: ASSLSRTGTDNEQF

v_gene: TRBV30
CDR3aa: AWSPASGGADTQY

v_gene: TRBV3-1
CDR3aa: ASSQEPLERGAYNEQF

v_gene: TRBV14
CDR3aa: ASSQTPKGETQY